This T cell receptor beta chain was recorded in a study of T cells in Graves' hyperthyroidism and ophthalmopathy. Findings and limits, study-wide: Ophthalmopathy was told apart from stable hyperthyroidism by a 13 V-J model.

Amplification targeted TCR beta CDR3 regions from RNA transcripts. HTBI primers were used for first-round RT-PCR of the TCR CDR3. Via MiXCR, TCRdb re-called the multiplex PCR reads, giving one row per CDR3 protein. This sample has hundreds of thousands of distinct CDR3 sequences; 15% to 20% occur once, and the top ten carry about 45%. The CDR3 runs 14 residues. Germline V CDR1 and CDR2: SQVTM, ANQGSEA. There are a few counts of this clonotype. Its antigen is undetermined. The TCR comes from a man aged 40-49 years with Graves' ophthalmopathy. The chain links TRBV29-1 to TRBJ2-7; TRBD2 matches 8 bases. The sequenced material came from blood. Here the CDR3 DNA reads TGCAGTGCTAGAGCGAGCGGGGGCTCCTACGAGCAGTACTTC. Its translation is CSARASGGSYEQYF.